This entry features one T cell receptor beta chain sequence. The antigen remains undetermined. CDR1 is ENHRY and CDR2 is SYGVKD in the germline V gene. V lost 6 bases to trimming and J lost 4 bases, with 15 bases between them. The CDR3 consists of 14 residues. The data were taken from a study of cytomegalovirus exposure and HLA in healthy donors. As for the study in general: It was reported in a later analysis that the 120 or so validation repertoires used the same platform as the approximately 600 first-cohort repertoires.

This table comes from immunoSEQ multiplex PCR, and its TCRdb copy is limited to in-frame clones, with some not included. The table records around 150,000 clones, around 89% of them present only once. Study-wide findings and caveats: For cytomegalovirus status, the classifier reportedly gave diagnoses with high specificity and sensitivity. Confirmation was obtained in vitro that a few CMV-associated chains are specific for CMV antigens. The tendency of first-cohort TCR clusters to co-occur in the 120 or so validation repertoires was the finding of a later analysis.

The rearrangement uses TRBV10-3 and TRBJ1-2; D is possibly TRBD1 (5 bases). The TCR sequence derives from a man aged 18 to 35 in good health and CMV-seronegative. The material sequenced was PBMCs. For the CDR3, the DNA is TGTGCCATCAGGTTGGGAGGGGAGGTCTATGGCTACACCTTC. This sequence encodes CAIRLGGEVYGYTF.